What follows are 11 T cell receptor beta chains derived from one specimen sequenced in a study of T-cell memory formation after mild COVID-19. TCRdb processed the 5' RACE reads anew with MiXCR; each CDR3 protein has one entry. The profile covers fewer than 650,000 distinct CDR3 sequences, with around 16% appearing a single time and just over 8% taken by the ten largest. Sequencing used PBMCs or a T cell subset sorted from them (not recorded which). These receptors all come from an adult woman who had mild COVID-19 (a few samples of this study predate the infection). Cell type and time point are not known.

This chain connects TRBV9 to TRBJ2-1, with 9 bases fitting TRBD2. Germline CDR1 and CDR2: SGDLS and YYNGEE. The CDR3 extends over 18 amino acids. V dropped 0 bases and J dropped 6; count of bases not matched to a gene: 13. The CDR3 coding sequence is TGTGCCAGCAGCGTAGCTACAGCGGGGGGATTTCCAGCCAATGAGCAGTTCTTC. It codes for CASSVATAGGFPANEQFF.

The chain combines TRBV7-3 with TRBJ1-1, with D possibly being TRBD1 (6 bases). V shed 1 base and J shed 11 bases, with 14 bases lying between them. Germline CDR1 SGHTA, CDR2 FQGTGA. The length of the CDR3 is 13 residues. CDR3 bases: TGTGCCAGCAGCTTAAGCAGGTCAGGGGAGGCTTTCTTT. It is translated as CASSLSRSGEAFF.

J is TRBJ2-7 and V is TRBV6-5; weak D call: TRBD1 (7 bases). This CDR3 has 16 residues. The V end was cut by 0 bases, the J end by 0 bases, with 12 bases between. From germline, CDR1 is MNHEY and CDR2 SVGAGI. The DNA of the CDR3 is TGTGCCAGCAGTTACTCCCAGGGGGGTACCTCCTACGAGCAGTACTTC. Protein: CASSYSQGGTSYEQYF.

This clonotype was seen a handful of times. The chain couples TRBV25-1 to TRBJ1-2; 9 nucleotides line up with TRBD1. The V segment lost 1 base and the J segment 0 bases; nucleotides outside the gene matches: 3. The CDR3 runs to 16 residues. Germline V gene sequence: CDR1 MGHDK, CDR2 SYGVNS. The DNA of the CDR3 is TGTGCCAGCAGTGAATTTGGGACAGGGACTAACTATGGCTACACCTTC. Translating gives CASSEFGTGTNYGYTF.

This clonotype was recorded a few times. The chain joins TRBV29-1 to TRBJ2-5; D remains ambiguous. Trimming removed 3 bases from V and 5 bases from J, with 13 bases in between. Germline lookup yields CDR1 SQVTM and CDR2 ANQGSEA. The CDR3 is 13 amino acids. This CDR3 is CSVEYGRRETQYF. As DNA, the CDR3 is TGCAGCGTTGAGTACGGTAGGCGGGAGACCCAGTACTTC. Complete variable domain (other parts from reference TRBV29-1 and TRBJ2-5): SAVISQKPSRDICQRGTSLTIQCQVDSQVTMMFWYRQQPGQSLTLIATANQGSEATYESGFVIDKFPISRPNLTFSTLTVSNMSPEDSSIYLCSVEYGRRETQYFGPGTRLLVL.

DNA for the CDR3: TGCGCCAGCAGCCCAGGACAGGCCGTCTCCTATAATTCACCCCTCCACTTT. Protein product: CASSPGQAVSYNSPLHF. The J gene is TRBJ1-6, the V gene TRBV4-1; the match to TRBD1 covers 7 bases. The CDR3 runs 17 residues. Germline V lookup: CDR1 MGHRA, CDR2 YSYEKL. With V trimmed by 4 bases and J by 0 bases, 6 bases remained unmatched.

This sequence joins TRBV6-1 and TRBJ2-1; 7 nucleotides align to TRBD1. The germline gives CDR1 MNHNS, CDR2 SASEGT. This CDR3 spans 16 amino acids. V lost 2 bases to trimming and J lost 2 bases; unmatched junction nucleotides: 6. CDR3 residues: CASSEILGTAYNEQFF. Here the CDR3 DNA reads TGTGCCAGCAGTGAAATACTCGGGACAGCCTACAATGAGCAGTTCTTC.

There are a few counts of this clonotype. The chain employs TRBV11-2 and TRBJ2-5, with 7 bases aligning to TRBD2. After removal of 5 bases from V and 3 bases from J, the junction contained 15 bases not matched to a gene. Germline V gene data show CDR1 as SGHAT and CDR2 as FQNNGV. The CDR3 spans 17 residues. CDR3 in amino acids: CASSQLGGGPEKETQYF. CDR3 sequence (DNA): TGTGCCAGCAGCCAACTGGGGGGGGGACCGGAGAAAGAGACCCAGTACTTC.

The genes are TRBV7-6 and TRBJ1-2, with TRBD1 as a possible D gene (5 bases). Germline V gene sequence: CDR1 SGHVS, CDR2 FNYEAQ. V lost 3 bases, J lost 10 bases, and 12 bases lay in between. This CDR3 comprises 12 residues. The DNA for the CDR3 is TGTGCCAGCAGCTTGGCAGGGAAGAACTACACCTTC. Its protein is CASSLAGKNYTF.

This clonotype was counted between two and nine times. The rearrangement links TRBV25-1 to TRBJ1-2; D is possibly TRBD1 (5 bases). The germline V gene encodes CDR1 MGHDK and CDR2 SYGVNS. V was clipped by 4 bases and J by 3 bases, with 12 bases between them. The CDR3 is 14 amino acids. CDR3 DNA sequence: TGTGCCAGCAGTGGCCGGGACTGGCACTATGGCTACACCTTC. Translation gives CASSGRDWHYGYTF.

A few counts support this clonotype. The V gene is TRBV12-3 or TRBV12-4, the J gene TRBJ2-3; a weak D match, TRBD2 (5 bases). V lost 6 bases and J 11 bases, leaving 12 bases between the germline ends. This CDR3 has 11 residues. The CDR3 sequence: CASSHGLEQYF. The DNA for the CDR3 is TGTGCCAGCAGCCACGGACTGGAGCAGTATTTT.